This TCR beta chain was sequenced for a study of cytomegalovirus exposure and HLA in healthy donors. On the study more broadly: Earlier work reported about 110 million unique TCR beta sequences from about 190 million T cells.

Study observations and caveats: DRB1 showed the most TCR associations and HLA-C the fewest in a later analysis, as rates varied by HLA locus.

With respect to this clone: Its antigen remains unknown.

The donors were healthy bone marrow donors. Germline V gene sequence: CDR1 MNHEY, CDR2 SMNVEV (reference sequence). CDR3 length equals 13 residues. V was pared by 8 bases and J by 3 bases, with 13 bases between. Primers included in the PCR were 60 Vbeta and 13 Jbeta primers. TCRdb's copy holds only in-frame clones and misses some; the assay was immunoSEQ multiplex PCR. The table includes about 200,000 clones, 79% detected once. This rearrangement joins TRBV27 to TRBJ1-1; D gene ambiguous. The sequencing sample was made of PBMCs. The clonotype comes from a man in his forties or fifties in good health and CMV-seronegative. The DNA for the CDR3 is TGTGCCAGCTTGGGCGGGGTGGACACTGAAGCTTTCTTT. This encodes CASLGGVDTEAFF.